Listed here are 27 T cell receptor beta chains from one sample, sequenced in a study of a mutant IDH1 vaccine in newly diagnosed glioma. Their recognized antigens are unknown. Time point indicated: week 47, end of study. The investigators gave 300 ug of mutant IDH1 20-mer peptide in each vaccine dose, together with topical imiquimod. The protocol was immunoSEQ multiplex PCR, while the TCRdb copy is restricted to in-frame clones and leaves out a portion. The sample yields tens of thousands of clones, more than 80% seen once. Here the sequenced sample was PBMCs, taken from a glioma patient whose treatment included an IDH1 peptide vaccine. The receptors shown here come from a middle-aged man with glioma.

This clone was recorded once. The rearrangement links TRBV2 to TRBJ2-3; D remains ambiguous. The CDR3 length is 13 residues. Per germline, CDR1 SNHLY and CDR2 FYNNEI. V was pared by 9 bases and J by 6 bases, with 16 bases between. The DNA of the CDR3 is TGTGCCAGTAACCTCCCAGGTGCGGATACGCAGTATTTT. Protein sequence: CASNLPGADTQYF.

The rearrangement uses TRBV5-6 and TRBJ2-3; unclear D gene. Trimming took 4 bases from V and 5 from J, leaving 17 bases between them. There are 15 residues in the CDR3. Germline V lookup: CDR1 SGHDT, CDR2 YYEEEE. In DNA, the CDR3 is TGTGCCAGCAGCCCCTCTTCACAGATACGAGATACGCAGTATTTT. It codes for CASSPSSQIRDTQYF.

The CDR3 DNA reads as TGTGCCAGCTCACCACTCCTTTTATCCAGGCTAGCGGGGGGAGAGACCCAGTACTTC. It specifies CASSPLLLSRLAGGETQYF. The chain joins TRBV18 to TRBJ2-5, with 11 bases lining up with TRBD2. This CDR3 spans 19 amino acids. Looked up from germline, CDR1 is KGHSH and CDR2 is LQKENI. V lost 1 base, J lost 4 bases, and 14 bases stayed unmatched.

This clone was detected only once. CDR3 sequence (DNA): TGTGCCAGCAGTCGTTTCAGGGTGGAGACCCAGTACTTC. It yields the protein CASSRFRVETQYF. The chain recombines TRBV11-2 with TRBJ2-5, with D possibly matching TRBD1 (5 bases). The V gene lost 6 bases and the J gene lost 5 bases, with 13 bases spanning the gap. The CDR3 spans 13 residues. Germline V gene sequence: CDR1 SGHAT, CDR2 FQNNGV.

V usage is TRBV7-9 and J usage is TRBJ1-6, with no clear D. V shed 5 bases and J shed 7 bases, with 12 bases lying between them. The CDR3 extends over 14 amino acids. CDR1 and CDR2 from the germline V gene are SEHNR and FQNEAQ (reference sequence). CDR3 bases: TGTGCCAGCAGCCCATGGACGGGGAATTCACCCCTCCACTTT. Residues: CASSPWTGNSPLHF.

Here the CDR3 reads CASSLKVTNYGYTF. The CDR3 DNA sequence: TGTGCCAGCAGCTTAAAGGTAACTAACTATGGCTACACCTTC. This rearrangement joins TRBV7-9 to TRBJ1-2; D gene uncertain. Germline-derived CDR1 and CDR2 are SEHNR and FQNEAQ (reference sequence). V was cut by 2 bases and J by 0 bases, with 7 bases left in between. CDR3 size: 14 residues.

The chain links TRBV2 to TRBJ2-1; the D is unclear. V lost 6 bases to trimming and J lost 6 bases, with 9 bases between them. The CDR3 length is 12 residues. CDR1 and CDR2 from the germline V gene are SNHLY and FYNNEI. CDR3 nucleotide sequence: TGTGCCAGCAGCCCCCCCACCAATGAGCAGTTCTTC. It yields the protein CASSPPTNEQFF.

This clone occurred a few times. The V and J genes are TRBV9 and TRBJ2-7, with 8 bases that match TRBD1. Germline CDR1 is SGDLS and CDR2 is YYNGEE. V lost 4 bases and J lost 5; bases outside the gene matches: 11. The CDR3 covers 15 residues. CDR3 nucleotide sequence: TGTGCCAGCAGCATCCGGACAGGGCCAGGGAACGAGCAGTACTTC. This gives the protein CASSIRTGPGNEQYF.

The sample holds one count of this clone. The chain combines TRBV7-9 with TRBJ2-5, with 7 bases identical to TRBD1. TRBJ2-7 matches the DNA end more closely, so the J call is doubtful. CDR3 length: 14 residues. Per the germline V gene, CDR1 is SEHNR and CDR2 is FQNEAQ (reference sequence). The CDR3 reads CASSLTGDSYEQYF. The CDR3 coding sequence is TGTGCCAGCAGCTTAACAGGGGACTCCTACGAGCAGTACTTC.

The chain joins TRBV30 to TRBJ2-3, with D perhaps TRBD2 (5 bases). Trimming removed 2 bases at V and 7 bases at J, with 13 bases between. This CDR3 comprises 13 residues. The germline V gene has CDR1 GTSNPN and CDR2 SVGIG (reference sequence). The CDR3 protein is CAWSPGGTNTQYF. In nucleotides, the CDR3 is TGTGCCTGGAGTCCTGGAGGCACTAATACGCAGTATTTT.

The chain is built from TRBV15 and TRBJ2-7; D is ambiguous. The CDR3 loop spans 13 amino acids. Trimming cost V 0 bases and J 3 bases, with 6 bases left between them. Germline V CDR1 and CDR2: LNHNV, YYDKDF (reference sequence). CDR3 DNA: TGTGCCACCAGCAGAGAAAGGTTCTACGAGCAGTACTTC. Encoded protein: CATSRERFYEQYF.

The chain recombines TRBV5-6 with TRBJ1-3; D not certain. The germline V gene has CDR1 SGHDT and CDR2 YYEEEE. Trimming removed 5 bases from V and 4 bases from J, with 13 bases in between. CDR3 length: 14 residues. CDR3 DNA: TGTGCCAGCAGTTCCTACGGTTCCGGAAACACCATATATTTT. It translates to CASSSYGSGNTIYF.

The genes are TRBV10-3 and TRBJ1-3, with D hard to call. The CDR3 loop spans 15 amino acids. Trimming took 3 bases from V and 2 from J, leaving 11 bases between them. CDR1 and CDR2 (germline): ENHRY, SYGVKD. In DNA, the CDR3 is TGTGCCATCAGTGATAAAGGACTTACTGGAAACACCATATATTTT. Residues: CAISDKGLTGNTIYF.

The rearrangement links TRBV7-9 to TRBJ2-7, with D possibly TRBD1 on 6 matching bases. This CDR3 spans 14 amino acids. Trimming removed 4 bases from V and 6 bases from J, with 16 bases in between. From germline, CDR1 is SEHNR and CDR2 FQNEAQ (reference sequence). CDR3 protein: CASSSTGFLGEQYF. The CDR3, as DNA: TGTGCCAGCAGCTCGACAGGCTTCCTGGGCGAGCAGTACTTC.

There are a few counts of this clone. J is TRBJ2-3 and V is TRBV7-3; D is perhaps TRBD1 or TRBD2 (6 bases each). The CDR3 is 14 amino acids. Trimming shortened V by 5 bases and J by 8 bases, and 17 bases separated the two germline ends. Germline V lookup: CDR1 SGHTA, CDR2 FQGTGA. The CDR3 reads CASSPGGDVITQYF. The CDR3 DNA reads TGTGCCAGCAGCCCCGGGGGCGACGTTATTACGCAGTATTTT.

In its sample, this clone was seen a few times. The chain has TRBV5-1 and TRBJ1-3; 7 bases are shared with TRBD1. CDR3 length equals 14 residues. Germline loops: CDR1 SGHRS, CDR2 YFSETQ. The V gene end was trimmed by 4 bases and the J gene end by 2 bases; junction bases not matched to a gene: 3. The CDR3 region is CASSAGTAGNTIYF. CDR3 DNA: TGCGCCAGCAGCGCCGGGACAGCTGGAAACACCATATATTTT.

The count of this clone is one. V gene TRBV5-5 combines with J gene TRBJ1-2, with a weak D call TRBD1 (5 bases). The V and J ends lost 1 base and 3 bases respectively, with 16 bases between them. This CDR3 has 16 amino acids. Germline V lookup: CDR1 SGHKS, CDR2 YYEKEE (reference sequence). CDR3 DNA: TGTGCCAGCAGCTTGTTACCCGCGGGGGATGACTATGGCTACACCTTC. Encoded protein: CASSLLPAGDDYGYTF.

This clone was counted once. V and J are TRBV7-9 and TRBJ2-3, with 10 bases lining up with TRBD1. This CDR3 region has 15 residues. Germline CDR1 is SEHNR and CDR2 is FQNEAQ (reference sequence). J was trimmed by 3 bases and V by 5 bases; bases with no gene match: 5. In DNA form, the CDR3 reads TGTGCCAGCAGCGTCGGGACAGGGGCAACAGATACGCAGTATTTT. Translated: CASSVGTGATDTQYF. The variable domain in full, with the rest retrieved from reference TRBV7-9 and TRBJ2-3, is DTGVSQNPRHKITKRGQNVTFRCDPISEHNRLYWYRQTLGQGPEFLTYFQNEAQLEKSRLLSDRFSAERPKGSFSTLEIQRTEQGDSAMYLCASSVGTGATDTQYFGPGTRLTVL.

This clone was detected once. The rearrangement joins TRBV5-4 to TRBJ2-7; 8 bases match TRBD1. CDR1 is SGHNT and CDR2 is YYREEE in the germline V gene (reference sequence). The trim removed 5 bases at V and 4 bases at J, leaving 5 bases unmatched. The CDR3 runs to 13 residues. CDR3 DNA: TGTGCCAGCAGTCCCCAGGGGGCTTACGAGCAGTACTTC. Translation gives CASSPQGAYEQYF.

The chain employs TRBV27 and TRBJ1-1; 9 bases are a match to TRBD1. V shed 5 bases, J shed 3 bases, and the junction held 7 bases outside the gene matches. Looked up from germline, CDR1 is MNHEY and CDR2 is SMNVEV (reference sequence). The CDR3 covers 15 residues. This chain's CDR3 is CASSPRDRGYTEAFF. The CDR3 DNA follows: TGTGCCAGCAGTCCCCGAGACAGGGGGTACACTGAAGCTTTCTTT.

The chain's CDR3 is CASSELGNEQFF. The DNA of the CDR3 is TGTGCCAGCAGTGAACTTGGGAATGAGCAGTTCTTC. V is TRBV2 and J is TRBJ2-1; no clear D. V lost 2 bases, J lost 7 bases, and 6 bases lay in between. CDR3 length equals 12 residues. CDR1 is SNHLY, CDR2 FYNNEI, per germline.

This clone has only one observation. As DNA, the CDR3 is TGTGCCAGCAGCTTGCCTCTGGACAGCTACGAGCAGTACTTC. Translation gives CASSLPLDSYEQYF. The J gene is TRBJ2-7, the V gene TRBV5-5; D might be TRBD1 (6 bases). This CDR3 has 14 amino acids. The V end was cut by 1 base, the J end by 3 bases, with 11 bases between. The germline V gene has CDR1 SGHKS and CDR2 YYEKEE (reference sequence). Supplemented by reference TRBV5-5 and TRBJ2-7, the full variable domain reads DAGVTQSPTHLIKTRGQQVTLRCSPISGHKSVSWYQQVLGQGPQFIFQYYEKEERGRGNFPDRFSARQFPNYSSELNVNALLLGDSALYLCASSLPLDSYEQYFGPGTRLTVT.

Here the CDR3 DNA reads TGTGCCAGCAGCTTATCCGGCTACAATGAGCAGTTCTTC. Amino acid sequence: CASSLSGYNEQFF. The V call is TRBV11-2, the J call TRBJ2-1, with D hard to call. There are 13 residues in the CDR3. Germline V gene sequence: CDR1 SGHAT, CDR2 FQNNGV. With 2 bases removed from V and 3 bases from J, the gap between germline ends came to 5 bases.

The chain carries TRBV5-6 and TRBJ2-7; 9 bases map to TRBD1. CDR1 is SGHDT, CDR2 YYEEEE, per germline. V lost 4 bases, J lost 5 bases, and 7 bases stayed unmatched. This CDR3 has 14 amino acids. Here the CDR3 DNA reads TGTGCCAGCAGCCCGGGGACAGGGTTCCACGAGCAGTACTTC. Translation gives CASSPGTGFHEQYF.

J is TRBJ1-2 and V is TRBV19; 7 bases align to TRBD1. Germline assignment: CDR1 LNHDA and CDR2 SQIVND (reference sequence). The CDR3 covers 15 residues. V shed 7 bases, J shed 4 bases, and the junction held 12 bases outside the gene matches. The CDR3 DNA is TGTGCCAGTACCCCCCCGACAGGGCGCGGCTATGGCTACACCTTC. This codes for CASTPPTGRGYGYTF. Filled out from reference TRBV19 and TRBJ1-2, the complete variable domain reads DGGITQSPKYLFRKEGQNVTLSCEQNLNHDAMYWYRQDPGQGLRLIYYSQIVNDFQKGDIAEGYSVSREKKESFPLTVTSAQKNPTAFYLCASTPPTGRGYGYTFGSGTRLTVV.

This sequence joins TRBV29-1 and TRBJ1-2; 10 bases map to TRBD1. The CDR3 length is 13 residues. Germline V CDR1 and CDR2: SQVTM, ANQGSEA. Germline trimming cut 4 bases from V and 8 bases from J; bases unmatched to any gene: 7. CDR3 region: CSVVFGQGEGYTF. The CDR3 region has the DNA TGCAGCGTTGTTTTCGGACAGGGGGAGGGCTACACCTTC.

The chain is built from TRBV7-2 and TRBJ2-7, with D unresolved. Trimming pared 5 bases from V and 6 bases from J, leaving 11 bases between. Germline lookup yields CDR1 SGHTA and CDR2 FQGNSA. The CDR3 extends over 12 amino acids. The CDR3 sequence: CASSRDSPEQYF. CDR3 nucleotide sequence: TGTGCCAGCAGCCGAGACTCGCCCGAGCAGTACTTC.